This TCR beta chain was captured by sequencing in a study of T cell responses to AZD1222 COVID-19 vaccine. J gave up 1 base and V 0 bases, and 10 bases lay outside the gene matches. The length of the CDR3 is 18 residues. CDR1 is ENHRY, CDR2 SYGVKD, per germline. The protocol was immunoSEQ multiplex PCR, while the TCRdb copy is restricted to in-frame clones and leaves out a portion. The sample contains some 79,000 clones, 80% to 90% of which appear only once. General observations from the study: Among the donors, most were white British and more were female, and clonal diversity was possibly underestimated. The reported proportion of spike-specific TCRs targeting unmutated variant regions was nearly half.

Comments on this clone: Its matching antigen is unknown.

The TCR originated in an adult who received the AZD1222 COVID-19 vaccine. The chain carries TRBV10-3 and TRBJ2-3; 7 bases match TRBD2. The sample was peripheral blood, taken 28 days after the second AZD1222 dose. CDR3 residues: CAISESLGSGLRTDTQYF. CDR3 coding DNA: TGTGCCATCAGTGAGTCCCTAGGTAGCGGGCTCCGCACAGATACGCAGTATTTT.